This T cell receptor beta chain appears in the sequencing data of a study of cytomegalovirus exposure and HLA in healthy donors. Points from the study as a whole: In vitro work confirmed that a few CMV-associated chains recognize CMV antigens. Most observed TCR sequences were rare, whereas some public TCRs were detected in many donors. The availability of immune exposure information extended only to CMV serostatus.

A multiplex PCR was run with 60 Vbeta primers and 13 Jbeta primers. The data were produced by immunoSEQ multiplex PCR, yet TCRdb's version contains in-frame clones alone and is incomplete. Here the sample spans some 130,000 clones, about 74% being singletons. Germline CDR1 is MNHNY and CDR2 is SVGAGI (reference sequence). Trimming removed 8 bases from V and 4 bases from J, with 8 bases in between. This CDR3 contains 12 residues. This clone was recorded a few times. Its antigen is undetermined. This TCR was sampled from a woman aged 45-65 years in good health and CMV-seropositive. Sequenced input: PBMCs. The chain is built from TRBV6-6 and TRBJ2-2, with a possible D match to TRBD1 (6 bases). The CDR3 DNA sequence: TGTGCCAGCGACAGGAGCACCGGGGAGCTGTTTTTT. Translation gives CASDRSTGELFF.